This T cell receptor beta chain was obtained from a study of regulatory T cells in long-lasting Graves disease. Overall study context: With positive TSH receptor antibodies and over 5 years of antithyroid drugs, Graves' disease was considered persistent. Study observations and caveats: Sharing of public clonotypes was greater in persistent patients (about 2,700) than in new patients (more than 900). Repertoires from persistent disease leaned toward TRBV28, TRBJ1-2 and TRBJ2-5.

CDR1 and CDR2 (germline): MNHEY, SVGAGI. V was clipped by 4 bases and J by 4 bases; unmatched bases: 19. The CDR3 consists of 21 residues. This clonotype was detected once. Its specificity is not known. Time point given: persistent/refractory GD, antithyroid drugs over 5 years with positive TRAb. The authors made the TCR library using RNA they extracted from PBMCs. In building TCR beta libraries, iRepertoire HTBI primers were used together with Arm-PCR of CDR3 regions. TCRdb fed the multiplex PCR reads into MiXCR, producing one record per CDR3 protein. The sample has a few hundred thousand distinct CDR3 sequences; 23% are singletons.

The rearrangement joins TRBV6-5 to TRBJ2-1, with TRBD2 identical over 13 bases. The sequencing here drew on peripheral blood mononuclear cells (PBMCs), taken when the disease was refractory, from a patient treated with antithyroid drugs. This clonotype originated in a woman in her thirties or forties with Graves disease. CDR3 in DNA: TGTGCCAGCAGTTTAAACCTCCGGGACAGGGTGACTAGCGGGAGGTACAATGAGCAGTTCTTC. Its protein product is CASSLNLRDRVTSGRYNEQFF.